These 17 T cell receptor beta chains share one sample of origin, sequenced in a study of CD8 T cells in ankylosing spondylitis (dated by TCRdb to about 2017). Study-level results and caveats: A TCR beta motif made up of several highly homologous amino acid variants appeared to be characteristic of blood from ankylosing spondylitis patients.

The library was produced with 5' RACE. Sequencer: Illumina HiSeq 2500. TCRdb reworked the public reads: Q25 trimming with fastp, MiXCR clone assembly, productive beta chains retained. Every distinct CDR3 protein forms one entry, paired with its most common genes and DNA. Counted in this sample were almost 400,000 distinct CDR3 sequences; about 22% of them appeared once. The biggest ten clones account for approximately 16% of the sample. The antigens these receptors bind are not known. Sequenced sample: blood, either unsorted or a sorted T cell fraction (not recorded which). Every receptor here comes from a male donor with ankylosing spondylitis.

The rearrangement uses TRBV7-9 and TRBJ2-7, with D tentatively TRBD2 (5 bases). The CDR3 consists of 13 residues. V was clipped by 11 bases and J by 1 base, with 15 bases between them. From germline, CDR1 is SEHNR and CDR2 FQNEAQ (reference sequence). CDR3 DNA: TGTGCCGGAGAGGCCGGGGATTCCTACGAGCAGTACTTC. Translated, it gives CAGEAGDSYEQYF.

This clonotype has only a few counts. The V and J genes are TRBV24-1 and TRBJ2-2; D is perhaps TRBD1 or TRBD2 (5 bases each). Germline loops: CDR1 KGHDR, CDR2 SFDVKD. V was cut by 3 bases and J by 1 base, with 11 bases left in between. The CDR3 contains 16 residues. In DNA form, the CDR3 reads TGTGCCACCAGTGATCCGGGACCAGAGAACACCGGGGAGCTGTTTTTT. Translation gives CATSDPGPENTGELFF.

This clonotype was seen a handful of times. V usage is TRBV5-1 and J usage is TRBJ1-1; 7 nucleotides align to TRBD1. Per the germline V gene, CDR1 is SGHRS and CDR2 is YFSETQ. CDR3 length: 15 amino acids. V lost 0 bases to trimming and J lost 4 bases; unmatched junction nucleotides: 6. In DNA, the CDR3 is TGCGCCAGCAGCTTGGTTGTAGGGGACAGCACTGAAGCTTTCTTT. Translation gives CASSLVVGDSTEAFF.

This clonotype was seen a few times. J is TRBJ2-2 and V is TRBV10-3, with 10 bases aligning to TRBD1. There are 15 residues in the CDR3. The J segment lost 1 base and the V segment lost 8 bases, leaving 4 bases of the junction unmatched. Looked up from germline, CDR1 is ENHRY and CDR2 is SYGVKD. The CDR3: CAIGQGEENTGELFF. The CDR3 coding sequence is TGTGCCATCGGACAGGGGGAAGAGAACACCGGGGAGCTGTTTTTT.

The table lists this clonotype with a few counts. This chain uses TRBV2 with TRBJ2-2; perhaps TRBD1 as D (6 bases). CDR3 length: 15 amino acids. The V end was cut by 10 bases, the J end by 3 bases, with 18 bases between. The germline V gene has CDR1 SNHLY and CDR2 FYNNEI. The CDR3 region is CATSPRDTYTGELFF. The DNA for the CDR3 is TGTGCCACCAGCCCCCGGGACACCTACACCGGGGAGCTGTTTTTT.

This clonotype was seen a handful of times. This chain uses TRBV20-1 with TRBJ2-3; 7 positions match TRBD1. The germline CDR1 and CDR2 sequences are DFQATT and SNEGSKA (reference sequence). V was pared by 3 bases and J by 5 bases, with 8 bases of the junction left unmatched. The CDR3 runs 14 residues. The CDR3: CSARQTGREDTQYF. CDR3 coding DNA: TGCAGTGCTAGGCAGACAGGGAGAGAAGATACGCAGTATTTT.

The V call is TRBV20-1, the J call TRBJ2-4; D not certain. Trimming shortened V by 6 bases and J by 5 bases, and 17 bases separated the two germline ends. This CDR3 is 14 amino acids long. Germline V lookup: CDR1 DFQATT, CDR2 SNEGSKA (reference sequence). The CDR3 region is CSATPGPFENIQYF. CDR3 nucleotide sequence: TGCAGTGCAACTCCAGGACCATTCGAAAACATTCAGTACTTC.

This clonotype came up a few times. The chain carries TRBV28 and TRBJ2-2; D perhaps matches TRBD1 (6 bases). V gave up 6 bases and J gave up 1 base, with 9 bases separating them. The CDR3 spans 14 residues. In germline, CDR1 is MDHEN, CDR2 SYDVKM. The CDR3 protein is CASRQGGNTGELFF. CDR3 DNA: TGTGCCAGCAGACAAGGGGGGAACACCGGGGAGCTGTTTTTT.

This sequence joins TRBV19 and TRBJ2-1; 7 bases line up with TRBD2. V lost 1 base to trimming and J lost 5 bases; unmatched junction nucleotides: 14. The CDR3 length is 18 residues. Looked up from germline, CDR1 is LNHDA and CDR2 is SQIVND (reference sequence). This CDR3 reads CASSIGIFSRERNNEQFF. The DNA of the CDR3 is TGTGCCAGTAGTATAGGTATTTTCTCGCGGGAGAGGAACAATGAGCAGTTCTTC. Filled out from reference TRBV19 and TRBJ2-1, the complete variable domain reads DGGITQSPKYLFRKEGQNVTLSCEQNLNHDAMYWYRQDPGQGLRLIYYSQIVNDFQKGDIAEGYSVSREKKESFPLTVTSAQKNPTAFYLCASSIGIFSRERNNEQFFGPGTRLTVL.

This clonotype was seen a handful of times. The rearrangement links TRBV3-1 to TRBJ2-2; D tentatively fits TRBD1 or TRBD2 (7 bases each). CDR3 length: 17 amino acids. The V and J ends lost 2 bases and 2 bases respectively, with 15 bases between them. The germline V gene has CDR1 LGHDT and CDR2 YNNKEL (reference sequence). DNA for the CDR3: TGTGCCAGCAGCCAAACAAGGGGAGGGGGCAACACCGGGGAGCTGTTTTTT. This gives the protein CASSQTRGGGNTGELFF.

Ten or more counts support this clonotype. The rearrangement joins TRBV29-1 to TRBJ1-5, with 7 nucleotides matching TRBD1. CDR3 length: 13 residues. Germline trimming cut 7 bases from V and 5 bases from J; bases unmatched to any gene: 8. The germline CDR1 and CDR2 sequences are SQVTM and ANQGSEA. The CDR3 DNA sequence: TGCAGCGCCCGTGACAGGGAGGATCAGCCCCAGCATTTT. This gives the protein CSARDREDQPQHF. Together with reference TRBV29-1 and TRBJ1-5, the CDR3 gives the full variable domain: SAVISQKPSRDICQRGTSLTIQCQVDSQVTMMFWYRQQPGQSLTLIATANQGSEATYESGFVIDKFPISRPNLTFSTLTVSNMSPEDSSIYLCSARDREDQPQHFGDGTRLSIL.

V gene TRBV6-1 combines with J gene TRBJ2-3; perhaps TRBD2 as D (5 bases). The CDR3 sequence is 14 residues long. V was clipped by 8 bases and J by 3 bases, with 15 bases between them. Germline V lookup: CDR1 MNHNS, CDR2 SASEGT. The CDR3 bases are TGTGCCAGCGGTAGAACTAGAGGAACAGATACGCAGTATTTT. Its translation: CASGRTRGTDTQYF.

There are a few counts of this clonotype. J is TRBJ2-5 and V is TRBV27; 8 bases match TRBD1. The CDR3 has 15 residues. Trimming cost V 0 bases and J 2 bases; bases outside gene matches: 2. Germline-derived CDR1 and CDR2 are MNHEY and SMNVEV (reference sequence). The CDR3 nucleotides read TGTGCCAGCAGTTTATCCAGGGGGCGACAAGAGACCCAGTACTTC. Translation gives CASSLSRGRQETQYF.

This clonotype has more than one count but fewer than ten. The chain has TRBV21-1 and TRBJ2-1; the table gives TRBD2 as D, unverified against the DNA. TRBV21-1 is designated a pseudogene. The CDR3 consists of 20 residues. CDR3 protein: CASSNQGKGLPAGVWNEQFF. The CDR3 DNA reads as TGTGCCAGCAGCAACCAAGGAAAGGGGCTGCCAGCGGGAGTGTGGAATGAGCAGTTCTTC.

This chain links TRBV20-1 with TRBJ2-5; perhaps TRBD2 as D (5 bases). CDR3 size: 12 residues. From germline, CDR1 is DFQATT and CDR2 SNEGSKA (reference sequence). V was pared by 6 bases and J by 5 bases, with 13 bases between. CDR3 loop: CSADQRGETQYF. The CDR3 DNA reads as TGCAGTGCAGACCAACGGGGTGAGACCCAGTACTTC.

The table lists this clonotype with a few counts. The rearrangement links TRBV12-3 or TRBV12-4 to TRBJ2-1; D not certain. The CDR3 runs 12 residues. Trimming shortened V by 6 bases and J by 4 bases, and 7 bases separated the two germline ends. CDR3 sequence: CASSLTYNEQFF. The CDR3 coding sequence is TGTGCCAGCAGCTTAACATACAATGAGCAGTTCTTC.

The rearrangement uses TRBV19 and TRBJ1-5, with TRBD1 as a possible D gene (6 bases). With 0 bases removed from V and 8 bases from J, the gap between germline ends came to 8 bases. Looked up from germline, CDR1 is LNHDA and CDR2 is SQIVND (reference sequence). The CDR3 covers 13 residues. DNA for the CDR3: TGTGCCAGTAGTATAGACAGGGGTGAGCCCCAGCATTTT. Protein product: CASSIDRGEPQHF.